Following are 22 T cell receptor beta chains from one sample sequenced in a study of CD8 T cells in Susac syndrome. RNA was extracted with the RNeasy kit, and a quantity of roughly 0.45 to 1 ug was reverse transcribed using random hexamers. TCRdb ran MiXCR on the immunoSEQ multiplex PCR reads and lists one entry per CDR3 protein. Counted here are 95,000 to 150,000 distinct CDR3 sequences, nearly 96% occurring once; the ten biggest clones make up less than 0.15%. The sequenced sample was CD4+ T cells from PBMCs. Receptor source: a human donor with Susac syndrome.

This chain connects TRBV5-1 to TRBJ2-5; D remains ambiguous. The germline V gene has CDR1 SGHRS and CDR2 YFSETQ. V was cut by 8 bases and J by 5 bases, with 19 bases left in between. The CDR3 totals 14 residues. CDR3 sequence: CASSSGEFFETQYF. CDR3 sequence (DNA): TGCGCCAGTTCCAGTGGGGAATTTTTTGAGACCCAGTACTTC. Based on the CDR3 plus reference TRBV5-1 and TRBJ2-5, the full variable domain is KAGVTQTPRYLIKTRGQQVTLSCSPISGHRSVSWYQQTPGQGLQFLFEYFSETQRNKGNFPGRFSGRQFSNSRSEMNVSTLELGDSALYLCASSSGEFFETQYFGPGTRLLVL.

This sequence joins TRBV25-1 and TRBJ2-5, with 9 bases lining up with TRBD1. V gave up 6 bases and J gave up 1 base; unmatched junction bases: 6. The length of the CDR3 is 15 residues. CDR1 is MGHDK, CDR2 SYGVNS, per germline. The CDR3 sequence is CASSPGTGSQETQYF. As DNA, the CDR3 is TGTGCCAGCAGCCCCGGGACAGGGTCCCAAGAGACCCAGTACTTC.

The chain has TRBV29-1 and TRBJ2-3; unclear D gene. Germline CDR1 and CDR2: SQVTM and ANQGSEA. The CDR3 extends over 12 amino acids. The V end lost 3 bases, the J end lost 2 bases, and 6 bases lay between the germline ends. CDR3 sequence reads: CSVDSNTDTQYF. The DNA of the CDR3 is TGCAGCGTTGATTCGAACACAGATACGCAGTATTTT.

J is TRBJ2-7 and V is TRBV5-4; perhaps TRBD2 as D (5 bases). CDR3 length: 15 residues. The V and J ends lost 3 bases and 4 bases respectively, with 17 bases between them. The germline V gene has CDR1 SGHNT and CDR2 YYREEE (reference sequence). This chain's CDR3 is CASSSPRGIAYEQYF. CDR3 nucleotide sequence: TGTGCCAGCAGCTCCCCCCGAGGAATAGCGTACGAGCAGTACTTC.

The chain couples TRBV5-1 to TRBJ2-2; 9 nucleotides match TRBD1. The CDR3 spans 16 residues. The V gene end was trimmed by 6 bases and the J gene end by 2 bases; junction bases not matched to a gene: 8. The germline V gene encodes CDR1 SGHRS and CDR2 YFSETQ. DNA of the CDR3: TGCGCCAGCATTCGGGACAGGGTCGAAAACACCGGGGAGCTGTTTTTT. This encodes CASIRDRVENTGELFF.

The chain recombines TRBV24-1 with TRBJ1-5, with no clear D. CDR3 size: 13 residues. V lost 5 bases and J 6 bases, leaving 10 bases between the germline ends. Germline CDR1 KGHDR, CDR2 SFDVKD. The CDR3 loop reads CATSGQAGQPQHF. CDR3 sequence (DNA): TGTGCCACCAGTGGGCAGGCGGGTCAGCCCCAGCATTTT.

This rearrangement joins TRBV11-1 to TRBJ2-7; possibly TRBD2 for D (6 bases). Between the trimmed V and J ends, which lost 2 bases and 0 bases, there was a span of 11 bases. The germline V gene encodes CDR1 SGHAT and CDR2 FQDESV (reference sequence). The CDR3 covers 15 residues. CDR3 protein: CASSLSRGYSYEQYF. CDR3 in DNA: TGTGCCAGCAGCTTATCGCGGGGATACTCCTACGAGCAGTACTTC.

In DNA, the CDR3 is TGTGCCAGCACCACCCGCGGTACGCAGTATTTT. Its translation is CASTTRGTQYF. This sequence joins TRBV28 and TRBJ2-3; D is unresolved. The CDR3 consists of 11 residues. Trimming shortened V by 7 bases and J by 8 bases, and 10 bases separated the two germline ends. Germline values: CDR1 MDHEN, CDR2 SYDVKM.

The chain uses TRBV20-1 and TRBJ2-1; no clear D gene. Per germline, CDR1 DFQATT and CDR2 SNEGSKA (reference sequence). Trimming removed 1 base from V and 2 bases from J, with 9 bases in between. CDR3 length: 14 residues. CDR3 in DNA: TGCAGTGCTAGAGCGGGCACTACCTACAATGAGCAGTTCTTC. It translates to CSARAGTTYNEQFF.

This chain links TRBV27 with TRBJ2-7; the D is unclear. Germline V lookup: CDR1 MNHEY, CDR2 SMNVEV (reference sequence). The CDR3 loop spans 12 amino acids. V lost 3 bases and J lost 7, with 10 bases in between. The CDR3 nucleotides read TGTGCCAGCAGTTTCTGGACCGGAGAGCAGTACTTC. It yields the protein CASSFWTGEQYF.

In nucleotides, the CDR3 is TGTGCCAGCAGCTCAAAAACAGGGCGCGAGACCCAGTACTTC. It yields the protein CASSSKTGRETQYF. The V call is TRBV5-4, the J call TRBJ2-5; possible D gene TRBD1, 6 bases. CDR1 SGHNT and CDR2 YYREEE come from the germline V gene (reference sequence). The CDR3 extends over 14 amino acids. V was cut by 3 bases and J by 5 bases, with 14 bases left in between.

CDR3 amino acids: CASSSGQKNYEQYF. DNA for the CDR3: TGTGCCAGCAGTTCGGGACAGAAAAACTACGAGCAGTACTTC. The chain carries TRBV7-9 and TRBJ2-7, with 7 bases identical to TRBD1. The CDR3 has 14 residues. Germline CDR1 reads SEHNR; CDR2 reads FQNEAQ (reference sequence). V shed 6 bases and J 3 bases; nucleotides not matched to a gene: 8.

The chain couples TRBV6-2 or TRBV6-3 to TRBJ2-2; D is unresolved. V was clipped by 5 bases and J by 3 bases, with 7 bases between them. CDR1 MNHEY and CDR2 SVGEGT come from the germline V gene. The CDR3 totals 13 residues. CDR3 DNA: TGTGCCAGCAGTACCCTCTACACCGGGGAGCTGTTTTTT. Translation: CASSTLYTGELFF.

This rearrangement joins TRBV3-1 to TRBJ2-7; TRBD2 matches at 9 bases. V trimming: 4 bases; J trimming: 4 bases; junction bases outside the gene matches: 5. This CDR3 contains 14 residues. Germline CDR1 reads LGHDT; CDR2 reads YNNKEL (reference sequence). The CDR3 loop is CASSRGLAGYEQYF. CDR3 bases: TGTGCCAGCAGCCGGGGCCTAGCGGGGTACGAGCAGTACTTC.

This sequence joins TRBV5-1 and TRBJ2-1; D might be TRBD2 (5 bases). The CDR3 is 14 residues long. CDR1 is SGHRS, CDR2 YFSETQ, per germline. Trimming took 0 bases from V and 9 from J, leaving 13 bases between them. Written as DNA, the CDR3 is TGCGCCAGCAGCTTGGAGGTGGATGCGGGTGAGCAGTTCTTC. It yields the protein CASSLEVDAGEQFF. The complete variable domain, with remaining parts taken from reference TRBV5-1 and TRBJ2-1, reads KAGVTQTPRYLIKTRGQQVTLSCSPISGHRSVSWYQQTPGQGLQFLFEYFSETQRNKGNFPGRFSGRQFSNSRSEMNVSTLELGDSALYLCASSLEVDAGEQFFGPGTRLTVL.

The chain employs TRBV7-9 and TRBJ1-1; TRBD1 might be the D (5 bases). The V end was cut by 4 bases, the J end by 0 bases, with 9 bases between. The CDR3 covers 14 residues. Germline lookup yields CDR1 SEHNR and CDR2 FQNEAQ (reference sequence). The CDR3 nucleotides are TGTGCCAGCAGCTCGGGGCTCCTGAACACTGAAGCTTTCTTT. Its translation is CASSSGLLNTEAFF.

J is TRBJ2-1 and V is TRBV20-1, with D perhaps matching TRBD1 or TRBD2 (7 bases each). Between the trimmed V and J ends, which lost 6 bases and 4 bases, there was a span of 16 bases. Per germline, CDR1 DFQATT and CDR2 SNEGSKA (reference sequence). This CDR3 has 14 amino acids. The CDR3 sequence: CSARGDSLYNEQFF. Written as DNA, the CDR3 is TGCAGTGCCCGGGGGGACAGTCTTTACAATGAGCAGTTCTTC.

The chain joins TRBV18 to TRBJ2-7; a weak D match, TRBD1 (5 bases). Germline V gene lookup returns CDR1 KGHSH and CDR2 LQKENI. CDR3 size: 16 residues. Deletions cut 0 bases from V and 1 base from J, with 13 bases between. CDR3 bases: TGTGCCAGCTCACCACCGGGGCAGGTTCGATCCTACGAGCAGTACTTC. It is translated as CASSPPGQVRSYEQYF.

The chain couples TRBV11-1 to TRBJ2-7, with a weak D call TRBD1 (6 bases). The germline V and J ends were trimmed by 10 bases and 6 bases, with 19 bases remaining between them. The CDR3 has 13 amino acids. From germline, CDR1 is SGHAT and CDR2 FQDESV (reference sequence). The CDR3 protein is CATNRETGGEQYF. The CDR3 DNA sequence: TGTGCCACCAACAGGGAGACGGGCGGCGAGCAGTACTTC.

The chain couples TRBV4-1 to TRBJ2-2; unclear D gene. The V gene's germline CDR1 is MGHRA and CDR2 YSYEKL. V dropped 7 bases and J dropped 7 bases, with 7 bases sitting between them. The CDR3 contains 11 residues. CDR3 sequence: CASKGNGELFF. As DNA, the CDR3 is TGCGCCAGCAAGGGTAACGGGGAGCTGTTTTTT.

The chain uses TRBV5-4 and TRBJ2-5; D is undetermined. The V end lost 2 bases, the J end lost 7 bases, and 9 bases lay between the germline ends. Germline values: CDR1 SGHNT, CDR2 YYREEE (reference sequence). The CDR3 loop spans 12 amino acids. DNA of the CDR3: TGTGCCAGCAGCTTTGGAAGTGTGACCCAGTACTTC. As protein: CASSFGSVTQYF.

This chain joins TRBV24-1 and TRBJ1-2; 7 nucleotides line up with TRBD1. Trimming removed 7 bases from V and 7 bases from J; junction bases left unmatched: 8. The CDR3 spans 13 residues. Germline V CDR1 and CDR2: KGHDR, SFDVKD. The CDR3 spells CATSPGGLGGYTF. For the CDR3, the DNA is TGTGCCACCAGCCCAGGGGGATTGGGTGGCTACACCTTC.